Shown below are 15 T cell receptor beta chains from a single sample sequenced in a study of blood T cell repertoires in COVID-19. Produced via immunoSEQ multiplex PCR; TCRdb's table is partial and in-frame only. The sample shows approximately 500,000 clones, about 91% of them seen only once. Material: peripheral blood. Every receptor here comes from a man aged 18 to 29 with COVID-19, enrolled during active disease.

This clone was counted once. J is TRBJ1-6 and V is TRBV19; 8 bases are a match to TRBD1. The CDR3 consists of 14 residues. Germline CDR1 is LNHDA and CDR2 is SQIVND (reference sequence). Trimming took 5 bases from V and 10 from J; bases not matched to a gene: 7. The CDR3: CASSLGRGLSPLHF. The CDR3 DNA reads TGTGCCAGTAGTTTGGGCAGGGGGCTGTCACCCCTCCACTTT.

This chain connects TRBV18 to TRBJ2-3; TRBD2 agrees at 7 bases. Losses at the gene ends were 6 bases for V and 0 bases for J; bases not matched to a gene: 9. The CDR3 consists of 16 residues. Per germline, CDR1 KGHSH and CDR2 LQKENI. The CDR3 protein is CASSPTGTTSTDTQYF. Here the CDR3 DNA reads TGTGCCAGCTCCCCGACCGGGACTACTAGCACAGATACGCAGTATTTT. Filled out from reference TRBV18 and TRBJ2-3, the complete variable domain reads NAGVMQNPRHLVRRRGQEARLRCSPMKGHSHVYWYRQLPEEGLKFMVYLQKENIIDESGMPKERFSAEFPKEGPSILRIQQVVRGDSAAYFCASSPTGTTSTDTQYFGPGTRLTVL.

The chain is built from TRBV25-1 and TRBJ2-7, with D tentatively TRBD2 (5 bases). This CDR3 is 15 amino acids long. V lost 3 bases to trimming and J lost 0 bases, with 12 bases between them. In germline, CDR1 is MGHDK, CDR2 SYGVNS. The CDR3 bases are TGTGCCAGCAGTGATGCGGGTGGCCTCTCCTACGAGCAGTACTTC. Protein: CASSDAGGLSYEQYF.

This clone was detected only a few times. The chain has TRBV3-1 (or the pseudogene TRBV3-2) and TRBJ2-5; 8 bases line up with TRBD2. The CDR3 runs to 17 residues. Germline loops: CDR1 LGHDT, CDR2 YNNKEL (reference sequence). The ends lost 0 bases at V and 4 bases at J; junction bases unmatched: 10. The CDR3 sequence is CASSQDSPSGLVETQYF. The CDR3 DNA reads TGTGCCAGCAGCCAAGACTCCCCTAGCGGGTTGGTAGAGACCCAGTACTTC.

This rearrangement joins TRBV5-4 to TRBJ1-3, with D tentatively TRBD1 (6 bases). V dropped 1 base and J dropped 4 bases, with 15 bases sitting between them. This CDR3 has 16 amino acids. Germline assignment: CDR1 SGHNT and CDR2 YYREEE (reference sequence). The CDR3 DNA sequence: TGTGCCAGCAGCTTGAGTATAGGACAGAACGGAAACACCATATATTTT. It is translated as CASSLSIGQNGNTIYF.

The chain recombines TRBV27 with TRBJ1-2; tentatively, D is TRBD1 (6 bases). CDR1 MNHEY and CDR2 SMNVEV come from the germline V gene (reference sequence). The CDR3 sequence is 13 residues long. Deletions cut 4 bases from V and 4 bases from J, with 10 bases between. The CDR3 protein is CASSSGRGYGYTF. As DNA, the CDR3 is TGTGCCAGCAGTTCCGGCAGGGGCTATGGCTACACCTTC.

For this clone: This may be a read error: a much more frequent sequence differs by one nucleotide. The chain recombines TRBV3-1 (or the pseudogene TRBV3-2) with TRBJ1-2, with D hard to call. The CDR3 consists of 13 residues. Trimming took 0 bases from V and 3 from J, leaving 5 bases between them. Germline V gene sequence: CDR1 LGHDT, CDR2 YNNKEL (reference sequence). The CDR3 nucleotides read TGTGCCAGCAGCCAAGAGGCGGACTATGGCTACACCTTC. Protein product: CASSQEADYGYTF.

This chain uses TRBV12-5 with TRBJ2-7; 9 bases match TRBD2. The CDR3 runs 14 residues. After removal of 3 bases from V and 5 bases from J, the junction contained 5 bases not matched to a gene. CDR1 and CDR2 (germline): LGHNT, FRNRAP. CDR3 nucleotide sequence: TGTGCTAGTGGTTTTGGACTAGCGAGAGACGAGCAGTACTTC. Its translation is CASGFGLARDEQYF.

This chain links TRBV5-4 with TRBJ2-1; 8 nucleotides align to TRBD2. V was clipped by 10 bases and J by 4 bases; unmatched bases: 4. Germline CDR1 SGHNT, CDR2 YYREEE (reference sequence). The CDR3 extends over 12 amino acids. The CDR3 protein is CAAGGGYNEQFF. The CDR3 DNA reads TGTGCCGCGGGGGGAGGATACAATGAGCAGTTCTTC.

DNA of the CDR3: TGCGCCAGCTCGTCCGCAGGGAGGGGCGCTGAAGCTTTCTTT. Its translation: CASSSAGRGAEAFF. The chain joins TRBV5-1 to TRBJ1-1, with TRBD1 as a possible D gene (5 bases). CDR1 SGHRS and CDR2 YFSETQ come from the germline V gene. The CDR3 runs to 14 residues. V was trimmed by 7 bases and J by 6 bases, leaving 19 bases between them.

The count of this clone is one. The gene calls are TRBV18 and TRBJ2-7; 7 bases agree with TRBD1. Germline V CDR1 and CDR2: KGHSH, LQKENI. J gave up 0 bases and V 4 bases, and 6 bases lay outside the gene matches. This CDR3 comprises 15 residues. The CDR3 sequence is CASSRDSVSSYEQYF. Here the CDR3 DNA reads TGTGCCAGCTCACGGGACAGTGTGAGCTCCTACGAGCAGTACTTC.

This chain's CDR3 is CASSFQDTDTQYF. CDR3 DNA sequence: TGCGCCAGCAGCTTCCAGGACACAGATACGCAGTATTTT. The genes are TRBV5-1 and TRBJ2-3; D is unresolved. Germline-derived CDR1 and CDR2 are SGHRS and YFSETQ. Trimming shortened V by 2 bases and J by 2 bases, and 6 bases separated the two germline ends. The CDR3 is 13 amino acids.

This rearrangement joins TRBV15 to TRBJ2-3; 7 nucleotides agree with TRBD1. The CDR3 length is 15 residues. V lost 6 bases to trimming and J lost 6 bases; unmatched junction nucleotides: 12. Germline values: CDR1 LNHNV, CDR2 YYDKDF (reference sequence). Here the CDR3 reads CATRIDRDGSDTQYF. The CDR3 DNA sequence: TGTGCCACCAGGATAGACAGGGACGGGTCGGATACGCAGTATTTT.

V usage is TRBV4-2 and J usage is TRBJ1-3; 7 bases line up with TRBD1. V trimming: 1 base; J trimming: 6 bases; junction bases outside the gene matches: 6. Germline assignment: CDR1 LGHNA and CDR2 YNFKEQ. This CDR3 contains 15 residues. CDR3 DNA sequence: TGTGCCAGCAGCCAAGTCCCTACAGGGGAAAACACCATATATTTT. This gives the protein CASSQVPTGENTIYF.

The V and J genes are TRBV23-1 and TRBJ1-2; maybe TRBD1 (6 bases). TRBV23-1 is reported as an ORF; its role is uncertain. The length of the CDR3 is 14 residues. The V gene lost 3 bases and the J gene lost 7 bases, with 15 bases spanning the gap. For the CDR3, the DNA is TGCGCCAGCAGTCACCCTTACAGGGCGGGTGGCTACACCTTC. Its translation: CASSHPYRAGGYTF.